Shown below are 24 T cell receptor beta chains from a single sample sequenced in a study of T cells in Graves' hyperthyroidism and ophthalmopathy. There were TCR beta CDR3 regions amplified from RNA transcripts. The HTBI primer set was used in a first-round RT-PCR of the TCR CDR3. TCRdb recomputed calls from the multiplex PCR reads with MiXCR, one row per CDR3 protein. The sample contains 300,000 to 450,000 distinct CDR3 sequences, around 14% of which appear only once. Sequences were obtained from blood. Source of these receptors: a woman under 30 with Graves' hyperthyroidism that later progressed to Graves' ophthalmopathy.

This chain links TRBV28 with TRBJ2-1; 7 bases match TRBD2. The CDR3 contains 13 residues. Germline V gene lookup returns CDR1 MDHEN and CDR2 SYDVKM. V shed 7 bases, J shed 7 bases, and the junction held 7 bases outside the gene matches. For the CDR3, the DNA is TGTGCCAGCATTGGGAGGGCGGGTAATGAGCAGTTCTTC. This sequence encodes CASIGRAGNEQFF.

This clonotype was detected ten times or more. The rearrangement uses TRBV18 and TRBJ1-3; D is possibly TRBD1 (6 bases). The CDR3 runs to 17 residues. V was trimmed by 0 bases and J by 1 base, leaving 13 bases between them. Germline CDR1 is KGHSH and CDR2 is LQKENI. DNA for the CDR3: TGTGCCAGCTCACCACCTTCGGGACATCTTTCTGGAAACACCATATATTTT. This codes for CASSPPSGHLSGNTIYF.

This chain links TRBV29-1 with TRBJ1-1, with no clear D. Germline CDR1 reads SQVTM; CDR2 reads ANQGSEA. The CDR3 is 13 amino acids. Trimming took 4 bases from V and 0 from J, leaving 9 bases between them. CDR3 residues: CSVGRQVNTEAFF. Written as DNA, the CDR3 is TGCAGCGTTGGTCGGCAGGTGAACACTGAAGCTTTCTTT.

This clonotype was seen repeatedly, ten times or more. The chain has TRBV27 and TRBJ1-5, with 9 bases lining up with TRBD1. After removal of 5 bases from V and 6 bases from J, the junction contained 5 bases not matched to a gene. This CDR3 has 14 amino acids. CDR1 MNHEY and CDR2 SMNVEV come from the germline V gene (reference sequence). The CDR3 sequence: CASSVGQGSQPQHF. The CDR3 coding sequence is TGTGCCAGCAGTGTAGGACAGGGGAGTCAGCCCCAGCATTTT.

Ten or more counts support this clonotype. The rearrangement uses TRBV20-1 and TRBJ2-7, with unresolved D. The CDR3 length is 14 residues. Germline assignment: CDR1 DFQATT and CDR2 SNEGSKA (reference sequence). Trimming stripped 6 bases from V and 1 base from J, with 16 bases between. CDR3 residues: CSARQREYSYEQYF. CDR3 sequence (DNA): TGCAGTGCCCGTCAGCGCGAGTATTCCTACGAGCAGTACTTC.

This clonotype has at least ten counts. This sequence joins TRBV6-1 and TRBJ1-5; 12 bases are a match to TRBD1. CDR1 and CDR2 from the germline V gene are MNHNS and SASEGT. The CDR3 extends over 17 amino acids. V shed 6 bases, J shed 2 bases, and the junction held 8 bases outside the gene matches. The CDR3 DNA follows: TGTGCCAGCAGCGCGGGGACAGGGGGCGGGGGCAATCAGCCCCAGCATTTT. It specifies CASSAGTGGGGNQPQHF.

The J gene is TRBJ2-1, the V gene TRBV19; 9 bases match TRBD1. With V trimmed by 6 bases and J by 1 base, 10 bases remained unmatched. Germline lookup yields CDR1 LNHDA and CDR2 SQIVND (reference sequence). The CDR3 consists of 17 residues. The CDR3 DNA is TGTGCCAGTAGAACCTCCGGGACAGGGAGGTCCTACAATGAGCAGTTCTTC. This codes for CASRTSGTGRSYNEQFF.

This clonotype was seen a handful of times. The V gene is TRBV4-1, the J gene TRBJ2-5, with D perhaps TRBD1 (5 bases). The CDR3 spans 12 residues. Germline values: CDR1 MGHRA, CDR2 YSYEKL. V lost 2 bases, J lost 4 bases, and 5 bases lay in between. CDR3 region: CASSQQGETQYF. In DNA, the CDR3 is TGCGCCAGCAGCCAACAGGGAGAGACCCAGTACTTC.

This clonotype was found many times. The gene calls are TRBV28 and TRBJ2-1; weak D call: TRBD1 (7 bases). The CDR3 runs 16 residues. Germline values: CDR1 MDHEN, CDR2 SYDVKM. Trimming removed 3 bases from V and 4 bases from J, with 16 bases in between. This chain's CDR3 is CASSFTGASVYNEQFF. In DNA, the CDR3 is TGTGCCAGCAGTTTTACAGGGGCTAGCGTTTACAATGAGCAGTTCTTC.

V and J are TRBV28 and TRBJ2-7; D might be TRBD1 or TRBD2, each matching 5 bases. This CDR3 comprises 13 residues. V lost 6 bases, J lost 0 bases, and 9 bases lay in between. Germline V gene lookup returns CDR1 MDHEN and CDR2 SYDVKM. The CDR3 protein is CASRGTPSYEQYF. CDR3 nucleotide sequence: TGTGCCAGCAGAGGGACGCCCTCCTACGAGCAGTACTTC.

This clonotype was counted ten times or more. CDR3 bases: TGTGCCTTTCGTCAGGGCATAGGCAATGAGCAGTTCTTC. Translating it yields CAFRQGIGNEQFF. The chain carries TRBV10-3 and TRBJ2-1; possibly TRBD1 for D (5 bases). The CDR3 spans 13 residues. From germline, CDR1 is ENHRY and CDR2 SYGVKD. V was cut by 11 bases and J by 6 bases, with 17 bases left in between.

The chain couples TRBV5-1 to TRBJ2-1; 8 nucleotides line up with TRBD2. The germline V gene encodes CDR1 SGHRS and CDR2 YFSETQ. V dropped 4 bases and J dropped 4; count of bases not matched to a gene: 7. CDR3 length: 15 amino acids. This CDR3 reads CASSHQREFYNEQFF. Written as DNA, the CDR3 is TGCGCCAGCAGCCATCAGCGGGAGTTTTACAATGAGCAGTTCTTC. The variable domain in full, with the rest retrieved from reference TRBV5-1 and TRBJ2-1, is KAGVTQTPRYLIKTRGQQVTLSCSPISGHRSVSWYQQTPGQGLQFLFEYFSETQRNKGNFPGRFSGRQFSNSRSEMNVSTLELGDSALYLCASSHQREFYNEQFFGPGTRLTVL.

Points on this clonotype: It may be a read error: a sequence one base away is much more abundant. The rearrangement joins TRBV12-3 or TRBV12-4 to TRBJ2-5, with D maybe TRBD2 (5 bases). CDR3 size: 14 residues. The CDR3 here is CANSSGFLQETQYF. The CDR3, as DNA: TGTGCCAACAGTTCGGGGTTCTTGCAAGAGACCCAGTACTTC.

This clonotype showed up just a few times. The V and J genes are TRBV20-1 and TRBJ1-4; D perhaps matches TRBD1 (5 bases). Looked up from germline, CDR1 is DFQATT and CDR2 is SNEGSKA (reference sequence). V lost 5 bases, J lost 7 bases, and 11 bases lay in between. There are 12 residues in the CDR3. The CDR3 protein is CSASGAGEKLFF. CDR3 in DNA: TGCAGTGCTTCCGGGGCTGGTGAAAAACTGTTTTTT.

Ten or more counts support this clonotype. The chain's CDR3 is CASQGGINTGELFF. The CDR3 DNA reads TGTGCCAGCCAGGGAGGGATTAACACCGGGGAGCTGTTTTTT. The V gene is TRBV2, the J gene TRBJ2-2, with TRBD2 matching over 7 bases. J lost 2 bases, V lost 8 bases, and 5 bases had no gene match. This CDR3 comprises 14 residues. Looked up from germline, CDR1 is SNHLY and CDR2 is FYNNEI.

This clonotype occurred many times. The chain uses TRBV9 and TRBJ2-7; 13 bases match TRBD2. This CDR3 is 17 amino acids long. V was pared by 4 bases and J by 2 bases, with 9 bases of the junction left unmatched. The germline V gene encodes CDR1 SGDLS and CDR2 YYNGEE. CDR3 region: CASSSGTSGIRTYEQYF. CDR3 bases: TGTGCCAGCAGCTCCGGGACTAGCGGGATCCGCACCTACGAGCAGTACTTC.

The V call is TRBV4-1, the J call TRBJ2-1; 14 nucleotides line up with TRBD2. Germline values: CDR1 MGHRA, CDR2 YSYEKL. The CDR3 has 21 residues. J was trimmed by 0 bases and V by 4 bases; bases with no gene match: 14. This CDR3 reads CASSLQGLAGDSRSSYNEQFF. The CDR3 DNA follows: TGCGCCAGCAGCCTACAGGGACTAGCGGGGGACTCCCGTAGCTCCTACAATGAGCAGTTCTTC.

Many counts were recorded for this clonotype. The chain uses TRBV2 and TRBJ1-6; D is perhaps TRBD1 (5 bases). V was trimmed by 10 bases and J by 6 bases, leaving 13 bases between them. Germline-derived CDR1 and CDR2 are SNHLY and FYNNEI. The CDR3 length is 13 residues. CDR3 coding DNA: TGTGCCACCGGTCGAGGGGCTAATTCACCCCTCCACTTT. Its protein is CATGRGANSPLHF.

This clonotype was seen many times. V gene TRBV2 combines with J gene TRBJ2-3; 8 nucleotides line up with TRBD1. Looked up from germline, CDR1 is SNHLY and CDR2 is FYNNEI. The length of the CDR3 is 17 residues. J was trimmed by 1 base and V by 1 base; bases with no gene match: 7. Written as DNA, the CDR3 is TGTGCCAGCAGTGAAGACTTGACAGGGGTGGGCACAGATACGCAGTATTTT. Translating gives CASSEDLTGVGTDTQYF.

In this sample, this clonotype turned up many times. The V and J genes are TRBV29-1 and TRBJ2-1; tentative D call: TRBD2 (5 bases). V was pared by 1 base and J by 2 bases, with 12 bases between. The CDR3 covers 15 residues. The germline gives CDR1 SQVTM, CDR2 ANQGSEA. Here the CDR3 reads CSVEVRGNPYNEQFF. DNA for the CDR3: TGCAGCGTTGAAGTGAGAGGGAACCCCTACAATGAGCAGTTCTTC.

This clonotype has a count of ten or more. The rearrangement links TRBV7-2 to TRBJ2-1; 9 nucleotides match TRBD2. Germline-derived CDR1 and CDR2 are SGHTA and FQGNSA. The CDR3 has 21 amino acids. Trimming at V came to 5 bases and at J to 0 bases, leaving 20 bases not matched to a gene. CDR3 amino acids: CASSARGTGGLAVSSYNEQFF. The CDR3 DNA follows: TGTGCCAGCAGCGCCCGGGGCACGGGGGGACTAGCAGTGAGCTCCTACAATGAGCAGTTCTTC.

This clonotype was seen many times. The chain links TRBV29-1 to TRBJ2-3; 8 positions match TRBD1. This CDR3 is built from 13 residues. V was clipped by 6 bases and J by 6 bases; unmatched bases: 8. Germline V gene data show CDR1 as SQVTM and CDR2 as ANQGSEA. The CDR3 sequence: CSVADRAGDTQYF. Written as DNA, the CDR3 is TGCAGCGTAGCGGACAGGGCGGGTGATACGCAGTATTTT.

This clonotype was observed many times. The rearrangement links TRBV27 to TRBJ2-7, with 7 positions matching TRBD2. The V and J ends lost 8 bases and 2 bases, in that order; junction bases with no gene match: 9. The CDR3 runs 14 residues. Germline CDR1 is MNHEY and CDR2 is SMNVEV (reference sequence). Here the CDR3 DNA reads TGTGCCAGCTCACGAGAAAGCGGGGCCTACGAGCAGTACTTC. It translates to CASSRESGAYEQYF.

The chain carries TRBV25-1 and TRBJ1-1; TRBD1 matches at 7 bases. Trimming cost V 3 bases and J 4 bases; bases outside gene matches: 8. CDR3 length equals 15 residues. In germline, CDR1 is MGHDK, CDR2 SYGVNS. CDR3 in DNA: TGTGCCAGCAGTGATGACAGGGTCGGGGGCACTGAAGCTTTCTTT. It specifies CASSDDRVGGTEAFF.